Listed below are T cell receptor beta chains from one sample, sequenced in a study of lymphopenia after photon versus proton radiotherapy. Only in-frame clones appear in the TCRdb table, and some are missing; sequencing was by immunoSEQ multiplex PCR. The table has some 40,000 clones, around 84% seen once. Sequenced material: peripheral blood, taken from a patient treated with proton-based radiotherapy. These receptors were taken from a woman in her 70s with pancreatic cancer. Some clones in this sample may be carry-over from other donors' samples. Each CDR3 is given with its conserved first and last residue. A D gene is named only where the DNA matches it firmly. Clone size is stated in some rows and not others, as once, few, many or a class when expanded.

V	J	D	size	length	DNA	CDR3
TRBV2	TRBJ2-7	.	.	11	TGTGCCAGCAGACAGTCCTACGAGCAGTACTTC	CASRQSYEQYF
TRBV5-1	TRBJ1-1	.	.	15	TGCGCCAGCAGCTTGCTCGACCCAATGAACACTGAAGCTTTCTTT	CASSLLDPMNTEAFF
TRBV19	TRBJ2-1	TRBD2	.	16	TGTGCCAGTAGTACCCAACTAGCGGGAGGGGGGAATGAGCAGTTCTTC	CASSTQLAGGGNEQFF
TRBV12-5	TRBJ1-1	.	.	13	TGTGCTAGTAGTGTCGGGGTGAACACTGAAGCTTTCTTT	CASSVGVNTEAFF
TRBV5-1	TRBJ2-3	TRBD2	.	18	TGCGCCAGCAGCTTGGCCATTACTAGCGGAACTAGCACAGATACGCAGTATTTT	CASSLAITSGTSTDTQYF
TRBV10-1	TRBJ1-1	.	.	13	TGCGCCAGCAGGCTGACAAGAGACACTGAAGCTTTCTTT	CASRLTRDTEAFF
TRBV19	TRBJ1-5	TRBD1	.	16	TGTGCCAGTAGTACGGGACAGGGTGTGGGCAATCAGCCCCAGCATTTT	CASSTGQGVGNQPQHF
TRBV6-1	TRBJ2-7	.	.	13	TGTGCCAGCAGTGAAGGAAGGGCTTACGAGCAGTACTTC	CASSEGRAYEQYF
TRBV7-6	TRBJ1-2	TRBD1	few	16	TGTGCCAGCAGCCGCCGATCGCCGGGACAGGGGGACTCCTACACCTTC	CASSRRSPGQGDSYTF
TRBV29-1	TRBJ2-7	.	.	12	TGCAGCGTTGGTCCGGCCTCCTACGAGCAGTACTTC	CSVGPASYEQYF
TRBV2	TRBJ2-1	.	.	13	TGTGCCAGCGTTCTAGGAAGAAGCAATGAGCAGTTCTTC	CASVLGRSNEQFF
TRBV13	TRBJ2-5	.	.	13	TGTGCCAGCAGCGAGAGGGGGGGAGAGGCCCAGTACTTC	CASSERGGEAQYF
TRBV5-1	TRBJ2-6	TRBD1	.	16	TGCGCCAGCAGCTCCCGACAGGGGCTGAGGGCCAACGTCCTGACTTTC	CASSSRQGLRANVLTF
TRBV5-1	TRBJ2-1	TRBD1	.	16	TGCGCCAGCAGCTTGGGCCCGGGACAGGGATCCAATGAGCAGTTCTTC	CASSLGPGQGSNEQFF
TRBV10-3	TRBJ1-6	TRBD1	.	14	TGTGCCATCAGTGAGTCACAGGGGGAGTCACCCCTCCACTTT	CAISESQGESPLHF
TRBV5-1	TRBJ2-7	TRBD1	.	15	TGCGCCAGCAGCTTCGCGGACAGGGCCTCCTACGAGCAGTACTTC	CASSFADRASYEQYF
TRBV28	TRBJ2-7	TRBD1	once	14	TGTGCCAGCAGTCGGACAGGGATCTCCTACGAGCAGTACTTC	CASSRTGISYEQYF
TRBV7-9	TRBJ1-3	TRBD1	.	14	TGTGCCTGGAGCCGGACAGGGGCTGGAAACACCATATATTTT	CAWSRTGAGNTIYF
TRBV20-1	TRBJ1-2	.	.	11	TGCAGTGCCGCCGGTGTCTATGGCTACACCTTC	CSAAGVYGYTF
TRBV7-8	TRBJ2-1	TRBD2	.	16	TGTGCCAGCAGCTCCTACTTAGCGGGAGATCTCAATGAGCAGTTCTTC	CASSSYLAGDLNEQFF
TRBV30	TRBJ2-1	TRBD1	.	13	TGTGCCTCGACAGGGTACGCCTACAATGAGCAGTTCTTC	CASTGYAYNEQFF
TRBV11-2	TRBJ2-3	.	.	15	TGTGCCAGCAGCTTAGGGCAGGGGATGGCAGATACGCAGTATTTT	CASSLGQGMADTQYF
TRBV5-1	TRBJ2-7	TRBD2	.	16	TGCGCCAGCAGTCGATTGCTAGCGGAGAGCTCCTACGAGCAGTACTTC	CASSRLLAESSYEQYF
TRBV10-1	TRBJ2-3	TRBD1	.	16	TGCGCCAGCAGGGCGGACAGGGGGCCGGGCACAGATACGCAGTATTTT	CASRADRGPGTDTQYF
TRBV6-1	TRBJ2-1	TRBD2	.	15	TGTGTCAGCAGTGAAGGGAGGGTAGGATACAATGAGCAGTTCTTC	CVSSEGRVGYNEQFF
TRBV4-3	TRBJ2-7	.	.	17	TGCGCCAGCAGCCAAGAGTCAGGCAGCCTGAGCTCCTACGAGCAGTACTTC	CASSQESGSLSSYEQYF
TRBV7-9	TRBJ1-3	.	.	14	TGTGCCAGCAGTGATTCGGGCTCTGGAAACACCATATATTTT	CASSDSGSGNTIYF
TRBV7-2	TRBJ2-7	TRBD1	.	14	TGTGCCAGCAGCTTAAGCCCGACAGGGAACGAGCAGTACTTC	CASSLSPTGNEQYF
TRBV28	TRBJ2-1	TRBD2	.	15	TGTGCCAGCAGTATACTAGCGGGAGGATACAATGAGCAGTTCTTC	CASSILAGGYNEQFF
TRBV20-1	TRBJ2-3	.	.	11	TGCAGTGCTCCCAGCACAGATACGCAGTATTTT	CSAPSTDTQYF
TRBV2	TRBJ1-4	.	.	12	TGTGCCAGCAGTGGTGGGGTAGAAAAACTGTTTTTT	CASSGGVEKLFF
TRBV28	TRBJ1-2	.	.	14	TGTGCCAGCAGAACTAGTACAGGAGACTATGGCTACACCTTC	CASRTSTGDYGYTF